A selection of T cell receptor beta chains follows, all from one sample in a study of T cells in narcolepsy. This table comes from immunoSEQ multiplex PCR, and its TCRdb copy is limited to in-frame clones, with some not included. The profile shows about 40,000 clones, more than 70% of them singletons. Sequencing was carried out using CD45RA- memory CD4+ T cells from PBMCs. The receptors come from a human donor with narcolepsy. CDR3s include the opening cysteine and the closing phenylalanine or tryptophan. The D gene is left open where the match is weak. Only some rows state a clone size, as once, few, many or a class for expanded clones.

J gene | V gene | clone size | D gene | CDR3 DNA | CDR3 protein
TRBJ2-3 | TRBV28 | . | . | TGTGCCAGCAGTTTGAGAGCGGCTAGCACAGATACGCAGTATTTT | CASSLRAASTDTQYF
TRBJ2-7 | TRBV6-1 | . | TRBD1 | TGTGCCAGCAGTGAAGCGGGGCCGGGACAGGGATACGAGCAGTACTTC | CASSEAGPGQGYEQYF
TRBJ2-3 | TRBV5-1 | . | . | TGCGCCAGCAGCCCTGGCGGACGGGCAGATACGCAGTATTTT | CASSPGGRADTQYF
TRBJ2-3 | TRBV2 | . | TRBD2 | TGTGCCAGCAGAGAATCTAGCGGTGGCAGCGCAGATACGCAGTATTTT | CASRESSGGSADTQYF
TRBJ1-4 | TRBV18 | . | TRBD1 | TGTGCCAGCTCAGCCGGACAGGGCGGAAAACTGTTTTTT | CASSAGQGGKLFF
TRBJ2-7 | TRBV6-5 | . | . | TGTGCCAGCAGTTTACCAGGGGACACCTACGAGCAGTACTTC | CASSLPGDTYEQYF
TRBJ1-1 | TRBV6-5 | . | . | TGTGCCAGCAGTTACGGTCCCCAACTAGGAGCTTTCTTT | CASSYGPQLGAFF
TRBJ1-5 | TRBV6-5 | . | TRBD1 | TGTGCCAGCAGTGGGGTGGGCAGGGGGGATCAGCCCCAGCATTTT | CASSGVGRGDQPQHF
TRBJ2-7 | TRBV7-2 | once | TRBD2 | TGTGCCAGCAGCTTAATTTCGGGCGGGAGGGCTGCCGAGCAGTACTTC | CASSLISGGRAAEQYF
TRBJ1-2 | TRBV5-4 | . | . | TGTGCCAGCAGACCGGCGGGGTATAATGGCTACACCTTC | CASRPAGYNGYTF
TRBJ1-2 | TRBV29-1 | . | . | TGCAGCGTCGGCGGACAGTCTAACTATGGCTACACCTTC | CSVGGQSNYGYTF
TRBJ2-7 | TRBV10-3 | . | . | TGTGCCATCAGTGATGGGGACCGCTACGAGCAGTACTTC | CAISDGDRYEQYF
TRBJ1-1 | TRBV7-2 | . | . | TGTGCCAGCAGCTTAGGGGGGGGCACTGAAGCTTTCTTT | CASSLGGGTEAFF
TRBJ2-3 | TRBV7-2 | . | TRBD2 | TGTGCCAGCAGCCTGACTAGCGGGAGTACAGATACGCAGTATTTT | CASSLTSGSTDTQYF
TRBJ1-2 | TRBV28 | . | . | TGTGCCAGCAGTTTCCGGGTCCAGGGATATGGCTACACCTTC | CASSFRVQGYGYTF
TRBJ1-4 | TRBV18 | . | . | TGTGCCAGCTCACCAGCGGCGGTAGGGGTAAATGAAAAACTGTTTTTT | CASSPAAVGVNEKLFF
TRBJ2-5 | TRBV18 | once | . | TGTGCCAGCTCAGCATCAGGGTTGGAGACCCAGTACTTC | CASSASGLETQYF
TRBJ2-4 | TRBV7-8 | . | . | TGTGCCAGCAGCCCACCCGGGGAATCGGGCATTCAGTACTTC | CASSPPGESGIQYF
TRBJ2-1 | TRBV7-9 | . | TRBD1 | TGTGCCAGCAGCCTTGGGACAGGGTACTACAATGAGCAGTTCTTC | CASSLGTGYYNEQFF
TRBJ2-7 | TRBV7-9 | . | . | TGTGCCAGCAGCGGCAGATCCTACGAGCAGTACTTC | CASSGRSYEQYF
TRBJ2-6 | TRBV6-1 | . | . | TGTGCCAGCAGGCCCTTCCCCCAGGGGGCCAACGTCCTGACTTTC | CASRPFPQGANVLTF
TRBJ1-1 | TRBV27 | . | . | TGTGCCAGCAAGCCAGGGGAATGGCGTCGGTCTGAAGCTTTCTTT | CASKPGEWRRSEAFF
TRBJ2-5 | TRBV28 | once | . | TGTGCCAGCAGGGTAGGGGGGGAGACCCAGTACTTC | CASRVGGETQYF
TRBJ2-3 | TRBV4-3 | . | . | TGCGCCAGCAGCCAAGAGGTCCAGGGTGCCGATACGCAGTATTTT | CASSQEVQGADTQYF
TRBJ1-1 | TRBV7-2 | . | . | TGTGCCAGCAGCTTATCCGGTTCGGGGAACACTGAAGCTTTCTTT | CASSLSGSGNTEAFF
TRBJ2-5 | TRBV27 | . | . | TGTGCCAGCAGCGGGCGGTGGCAGGGAGAGACCCAGTACTTC | CASSGRWQGETQYF
TRBJ2-3 | TRBV6-6 | . | . | TGTGCCAGCAGTTCCAGCACAGATACGCAGTATTTT | CASSSSTDTQYF
TRBJ2-3 | TRBV5-6 | . | . | TGTGCCAGCAGCTCAGGGTTCCCAGATACGCAGTATTTT | CASSSGFPDTQYF
TRBJ1-5 | TRBV6-6 | . | . | TGTGCCAGCAGGACGGAGAGGGGACCGAATCAGCCCCAGCATTTT | CASRTERGPNQPQHF
TRBJ2-7 | TRBV2 | few | . | TGTGCCAGCAGGCAGGACGGCTACGAGCAGTACTTC | CASRQDGYEQYF
TRBJ2-3 | TRBV7-9 | . | . | TGTGCCAGCAGCTTAGCGGAGATCGGCACAGATACGCAGTATTTT | CASSLAEIGTDTQYF
TRBJ2-7 | TRBV25-1 | . | . | TGTGCCAGTGGGTACTCCTACGAGCAGTACTTC | CASGYSYEQYF
TRBJ2-7 | TRBV9 | . | . | TGTGCCAGCAGCGTAGGGGTGGGAACAGGGTTCGAGCAGTACTTC | CASSVGVGTGFEQYF
TRBJ1-5 | TRBV5-1 | few | . | TGCGCCAGCAGCTTGGAGGGAGGGTCAAATCAGCCCCAGCATTTT | CASSLEGGSNQPQHF
TRBJ2-1 | TRBV30 | . | . | TGTGCCTGGAGTAACCAGTTCAATGAGCAGTTCTTC | CAWSNQFNEQFF
TRBJ2-2 | TRBV7-6 | . | . | TGTGCCAGCAGCCAACTACCGGGGTACCCCGGGGAGCTGTTTTTT | CASSQLPGYPGELFF
TRBJ2-3 | TRBV10-3 | . | TRBD2 | TGTGCCATCAGTGCTTTTAGCGGGAGAAAGAATACAGATACGCAGTATTTT | CAISAFSGRKNTDTQYF
TRBJ2-1 | TRBV7-2 | once | . | TGTGCCAGCAGCTTAGTTCGGGACTTAGGCGAGCAGTTCTTC | CASSLVRDLGEQFF
TRBJ2-2 | TRBV2 | once | . | TGTGCCAGCAGTTATGGATCGAACACCGGGGAGCTGTTTTTT | CASSYGSNTGELFF
TRBJ1-1 | TRBV7-2 | . | TRBD1 | TGTGCCAGCAGCCCCGGGACAGCTAACACTGAAGCTTTCTTT | CASSPGTANTEAFF
TRBJ1-5 | TRBV19 | . | . | TGTGCCAGTTCCAGGAAGCCCGAGGAGTCCCAGCATTTT | CASSRKPEESQHF
TRBJ1-3 | TRBV27 | . | . | TGTGCCAGCAGTTTGATAGGAGGCTCTGGAAACACCATATATTTT | CASSLIGGSGNTIYF
TRBJ1-2 | TRBV18 | . | . | TGTGCCAGCTCAGACCAGGGTCAGGATAGCTACACCTTC | CASSDQGQDSYTF
TRBJ2-7 | TRBV7-2 | . | . | TGTGCCAGCAGCTTCATCGGAGGGCCCTACGAGCAGTACTTC | CASSFIGGPYEQYF
TRBJ1-5 | TRBV10-2 | . | . | TGCGCCAGCAGTGAGGGCAGGTATAATCAGCCCCAGCATTTT | CASSEGRYNQPQHF
TRBJ2-1 | TRBV9 | once | . | TGTGCCAGCAGCACAACCCCCAGCAATGAGCAGTTCTTC | CASSTTPSNEQFF
TRBJ2-3 | TRBV5-1 | . | . | TGCGCCAGCAAGAGAGCAGGGGAAGGGTCAGATACGCAGTATTTT | CASKRAGEGSDTQYF
TRBJ1-4 | TRBV6-6 | . | . | TGTGCCAGCAGTCAACAGGAGCGAAATGAAAAACTGTTTTTT | CASSQQERNEKLFF
TRBJ1-6 | TRBV27 | . | . | TGTGCCAGCGGGAGGCTGTCGAATTCACCCCTCCACTTT | CASGRLSNSPLHF
TRBJ1-1 | TRBV4-1 | . | . | TGCGCCAGCAGCCAGTCCAGGGGCGGGTTGGGCACTGAAGCTTTCTTT | CASSQSRGGLGTEAFF
TRBJ2-7 | TRBV5-1 | . | TRBD2 | TGCGCCAGCAGCTTGGGGGGACTAACCGGAGGTGAGCAGTACTTC | CASSLGGLTGGEQYF
TRBJ2-3 | TRBV7-6 | once | TRBD2 | TGTGCCAGCAGGTCGGGAGGGGTTGGGGGCACAGATACGCAGTATTTT | CASRSGGVGGTDTQYF
TRBJ2-7 | TRBV16 | . | . | TGTGCCAGCAGCCAATGGGCGGGCTACGAGCAGTACTTC | CASSQWAGYEQYF
TRBJ2-1 | TRBV7-9 | few | TRBD1 | TGTGCCAGCAGCGGATCGGGACAGGGTGGTGAGCAGTTCTTC | CASSGSGQGGEQFF